The 19 T cell receptor beta chains given below trace back to one sample, sequenced in a study of OX40 agonist ivuxolimab in advanced cancers. TCRdb keeps only in-frame clones here, not all; method: immunoSEQ multiplex PCR. This sample has 57,000 or so clones, with about 84% found just once. Sequences were derived from CD4+ or CD8+ T cells sorted from blood, sampled in a trial of the OX40 agonist ivuxolimab. The receptors originated from an adult with an advanced solid tumor such as melanoma, head and neck, liver or kidney cancer.

V is TRBV4-3 and J is TRBJ1-1; D unresolved. V was pared by 1 base and J by 3 bases, with 18 bases between. Germline-derived CDR1 and CDR2 are LGHNA and YSLEER. The CDR3 sequence is 17 residues long. The CDR3 DNA is TGCGCCAGCAGCCAAGCCGGACCCGGGTCCTGGCACACTGAAGCTTTCTTT. Amino acid sequence: CASSQAGPGSWHTEAFF.

The genes are TRBV29-1 and TRBJ2-1, with 8 bases aligning to TRBD1. Germline values: CDR1 SQVTM, CDR2 ANQGSEA. This CDR3 comprises 13 residues. With 4 bases clipped from V and 7 bases from J, the junction kept 6 bases outside the gene matches. CDR3 DNA sequence: TGCAGCGTTGGACAGGGGCCGCGAAATGAGCAGTTCTTC. Its translation is CSVGQGPRNEQFF.

The J gene is TRBJ2-5, the V gene TRBV11-2; TRBD1 matches 7 bases. The end of the DNA aligns better with TRBJ2-7, so the J call may be wrong. The CDR3 is 14 amino acids. Germline-derived CDR1 and CDR2 are SGHAT and FQNNGV. The CDR3 here is CASNSLGQNYEQYF. DNA for the CDR3: TGTGCCAGCAACTCCTTGGGACAGAACTACGAGCAGTACTTC.

This chain joins TRBV6-5 and TRBJ1-3, with a possible D match to TRBD1 (6 bases). Trimming removed 7 bases at V and 0 bases at J, with 10 bases between. Per the germline V gene, CDR1 is MNHEY and CDR2 is SVGAGI. The CDR3 extends over 14 amino acids. The CDR3 loop reads CASKDSYSGNTIYF. The CDR3 DNA reads TGTGCCAGCAAGGACAGTTACTCTGGAAACACCATATATTTT.

The rearrangement joins TRBV6-6 to TRBJ1-1, with D hard to call. CDR1 and CDR2 (germline): MNHNY, SVGAGI (reference sequence). The CDR3 extends over 13 amino acids. Trimming left V 2 bases short and J 11 bases short, with 15 bases between. The chain's CDR3 is CASSYKWSDSAFF. Here the CDR3 DNA reads TGTGCCAGCAGTTACAAGTGGTCAGATTCGGCTTTCTTT.

This chain uses TRBV6-6 with TRBJ1-3, with TRBD1 as a possible D gene (6 bases). Trimming took off 0 bases at V and 5 bases at J, with 8 bases between the two ends. Germline CDR1 reads MNHNY; CDR2 reads SVGAGI (reference sequence). This CDR3 is built from 14 residues. As DNA, the CDR3 is TGTGCCAGCAGTTACTCCCAGGGGCGAAACACCATATATTTT. This codes for CASSYSQGRNTIYF.

This clone appeared once. This chain connects TRBV9 to TRBJ1-6; D is undetermined. The V gene lost 2 bases and the J gene lost 7 bases, with 7 bases spanning the gap. Germline-derived CDR1 and CDR2 are SGDLS and YYNGEE. The CDR3 totals 13 residues. Here the CDR3 reads CASSVGRNSPLHF. CDR3 nucleotide sequence: TGTGCCAGCAGCGTGGGGAGGAATTCACCCCTCCACTTT.

The table lists this clone with a count of one. This sequence joins TRBV9 and TRBJ2-3; D is unresolved. Germline-derived CDR1 and CDR2 are SGDLS and YYNGEE. The CDR3 length is 15 residues. Trimming pared 4 bases from V and 2 bases from J, leaving 14 bases between. In DNA, the CDR3 is TGTGCCAGCAGCTTTCAACTAACACCCACAGATACGCAGTATTTT. As protein: CASSFQLTPTDTQYF.

This chain uses TRBV5-4 with TRBJ2-7; D perhaps matches TRBD2 (6 bases). V was clipped by 5 bases and J by 0 bases, with 12 bases between them. Germline V gene data show CDR1 as SGHNT and CDR2 as YYREEE (reference sequence). The CDR3 is 14 amino acids. The CDR3 sequence: CASRRDGSSYEQYF. The CDR3 DNA is TGTGCCAGCAGGAGGGACGGGAGCTCCTACGAGCAGTACTTC.

V usage is TRBV9 and J usage is TRBJ1-6; no clear D. The germline gives CDR1 SGDLS, CDR2 YYNGEE. This CDR3 is built from 12 residues. V was pared by 3 bases and J by 14 bases, with 12 bases between. The CDR3 nucleotides read TGTGCCAGCAGCGGGGGTTCGGGGTCCCTCCACTTT. Encoded protein: CASSGGSGSLHF. The variable domain in full, with the rest retrieved from reference TRBV9 and TRBJ1-6, is DSGVTQTPKHLITATGQRVTLRCSPRSGDLSVYWYQQSLDQGLQFLIQYYNGEERAKGNILERFSAQQFPDLHSELNLSSLELGDSALYFCASSGGSGSLHFGNGTRLTVT.

This chain uses TRBV4-3 with TRBJ1-6; D possibly corresponds to TRBD1 (6 bases). From germline, CDR1 is LGHNA and CDR2 YSLEER. Trimming left V 3 bases short and J 3 bases short, with 9 bases between. This CDR3 contains 15 residues. CDR3 amino acids: CASSQRQDYNSPLHF. CDR3 DNA: TGCGCCAGCAGCCAGCGACAGGACTATAATTCACCCCTCCACTTT.

This sequence joins TRBV5-4 and TRBJ1-4; the match to TRBD1 covers 10 bases. Looked up from germline, CDR1 is SGHNT and CDR2 is YYREEE (reference sequence). The CDR3 loop spans 14 amino acids. The V gene end was trimmed by 4 bases and the J gene end by 8 bases; junction bases not matched to a gene: 5. The CDR3 sequence is CASSRDRGEEKLFF. CDR3 in DNA: TGTGCCAGCAGCAGGGACAGGGGAGAGGAAAAACTGTTTTTT.

The genes are TRBV7-9 and TRBJ2-3; 10 positions match TRBD2. This CDR3 has 16 amino acids. J was trimmed by 4 bases and V by 1 base; bases with no gene match: 5. CDR1 SEHNR and CDR2 FQNEAQ come from the germline V gene (reference sequence). CDR3 amino acids: CASSLDSSGGADTQYF. The CDR3 bases are TGTGCCAGCAGCTTAGACTCGAGCGGGGGGGCAGATACGCAGTATTTT.

The gene calls are TRBV4-1 and TRBJ1-3, with 8 bases identical to TRBD1. From germline, CDR1 is MGHRA and CDR2 YSYEKL. The ends lost 1 base at V and 4 bases at J; junction bases unmatched: 6. This CDR3 has 16 amino acids. The CDR3 DNA reads as TGCGCCAGCAGCCAAGTCCGGACAGGGAACGGAAACACCATATATTTT. This codes for CASSQVRTGNGNTIYF.

The CDR3 region has the DNA TGTGCCAGCTCACCAAGTACCCTTAACTATGGCTACACCTTC. Translated: CASSPSTLNYGYTF. The rearrangement uses TRBV18 and TRBJ1-2; unclear D gene. With 2 bases removed from V and 1 base from J, the gap between germline ends came to 8 bases. CDR1 and CDR2 from the germline V gene are KGHSH and LQKENI. The CDR3 contains 14 residues.

The chain has TRBV7-2 and TRBJ2-4; 9 nucleotides agree with TRBD1. Germline V gene data show CDR1 as SGHTA and CDR2 as FQGNSA. The ends lost 0 bases at V and 1 base at J; junction bases unmatched: 10. The CDR3 extends over 19 amino acids. The CDR3 DNA reads TGTGCCAGCAGCTTAGCCGGGACAGGGCTTATGGTGGCCAAAAACATTCAGTACTTC. It encodes CASSLAGTGLMVAKNIQYF.

The CDR3 region is CSARGQTRETQYF. Written as DNA, the CDR3 is TGCAGCGCTAGAGGCCAGACAAGGGAGACCCAGTACTTC. The rearrangement joins TRBV29-1 to TRBJ2-5, with D unresolved. The CDR3 loop spans 13 amino acids. Germline V gives CDR1 SQVTM, CDR2 ANQGSEA. V was cut by 7 bases and J by 5 bases, with 17 bases left in between.

This clone was counted a single time. V gene TRBV5-6 combines with J gene TRBJ2-7, with TRBD1 matching 8 bases. V shed 5 bases, J shed 1 base, and the junction held 5 bases outside the gene matches. The CDR3 sequence is 14 residues long. CDR1 and CDR2 (germline): SGHDT, YYEEEE. The chain's CDR3 is CASSDGQGSYEQYF. CDR3 DNA sequence: TGTGCCAGCAGTGATGGACAGGGTTCCTACGAGCAGTACTTC.

The gene calls are TRBV7-8 and TRBJ2-5; TRBD1 aligns across 7 bases. The CDR3 covers 14 residues. Germline assignment: CDR1 SGHVS and CDR2 FQNEAQ. V dropped 5 bases and J dropped 3; count of bases not matched to a gene: 6. The CDR3 DNA is TGTGCCAGCAGCCCGACAGGGCAGAAAGAGACCCAGTACTTC. This sequence encodes CASSPTGQKETQYF.